One TCR beta chain is described in this entry. No antigen is known for it. PCR was performed using 60 Vbeta and 13 Jbeta primers. Profiling relied on immunoSEQ multiplex PCR, and the TCRdb table lists in-frame clones only, not all of them. The data include about 75,000 clones; the top ten clones carry 2.5% to 3%. The data stem from a study of cytomegalovirus exposure and HLA in healthy donors. Overall study context: Roughly 85 million unique TCRs from HLA-typed donors were held in an early release of data. Whole-study results and caveats: In an earlier analysis, most TCR beta V segments were productive about 87% or about 30% of the time.

The CDR3 consists of 14 residues. The germline CDR1 and CDR2 sequences are SEHNR and FQNEAQ (reference sequence). Unmatched junction bases numbered 6, after V lost 4 bases and J lost 7 bases. V and J are TRBV7-9 and TRBJ2-1, with 8 positions matching TRBD1. The receptor was derived from a man aged 35 to 55 in good health and CMV-seronegative. Sequenced material: PBMCs. Here the CDR3 reads CASSSPDRGNEQFF. The CDR3 DNA reads TGTGCCAGCAGCTCCCCAGACAGGGGAAATGAGCAGTTCTTC.